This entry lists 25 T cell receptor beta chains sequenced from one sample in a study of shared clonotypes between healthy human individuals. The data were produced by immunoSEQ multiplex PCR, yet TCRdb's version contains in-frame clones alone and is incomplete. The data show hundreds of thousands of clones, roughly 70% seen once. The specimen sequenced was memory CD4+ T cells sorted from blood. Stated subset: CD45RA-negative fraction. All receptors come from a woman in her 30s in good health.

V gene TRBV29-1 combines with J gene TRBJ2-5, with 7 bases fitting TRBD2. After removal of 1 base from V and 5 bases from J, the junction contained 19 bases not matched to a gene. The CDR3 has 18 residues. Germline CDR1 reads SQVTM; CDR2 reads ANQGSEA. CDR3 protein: CSVEVQRDPPRGVETQYF. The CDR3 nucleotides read TGCAGCGTTGAAGTGCAGCGGGACCCCCCCCGCGGAGTGGAGACCCAGTACTTC. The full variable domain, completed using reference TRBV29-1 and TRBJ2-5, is SAVISQKPSRDICQRGTSLTIQCQVDSQVTMMFWYRQQPGQSLTLIATANQGSEATYESGFVIDKFPISRPNLTFSTLTVSNMSPEDSSIYLCSVEVQRDPPRGVETQYFGPGTRLLVL.

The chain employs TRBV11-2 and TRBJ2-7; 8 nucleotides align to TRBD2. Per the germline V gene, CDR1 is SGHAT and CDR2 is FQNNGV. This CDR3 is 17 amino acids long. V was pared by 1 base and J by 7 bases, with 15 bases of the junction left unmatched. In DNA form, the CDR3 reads TGTGCCAGCAGCTTAGCGGGAGGAGGACTAGCACCTTTTGAGCAGTACTTC. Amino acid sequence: CASSLAGGGLAPFEQYF. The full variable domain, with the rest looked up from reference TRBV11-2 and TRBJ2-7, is EAGVAQSPRYKIIEKRQSVAFWCNPISGHATLYWYQQILGQGPKLLIQFQNNGVVDDSQLPKDRFSAERLKGVDSTLKIQPAKLEDSAVYLCASSLAGGGLAPFEQYFGPGTRLTVT.

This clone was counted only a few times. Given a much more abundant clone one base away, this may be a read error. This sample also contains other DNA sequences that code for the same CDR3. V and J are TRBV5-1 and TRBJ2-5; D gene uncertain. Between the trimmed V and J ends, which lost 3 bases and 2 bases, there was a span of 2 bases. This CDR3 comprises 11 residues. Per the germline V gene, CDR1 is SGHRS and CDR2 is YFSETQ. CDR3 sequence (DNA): TGCGCCAGCAGCTCTCAAGAGACCCAGTACTTC. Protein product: CASSSQETQYF. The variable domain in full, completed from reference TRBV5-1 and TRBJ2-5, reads KAGVTQTPRYLIKTRGQQVTLSCSPISGHRSVSWYQQTPGQGLQFLFEYFSETQRNKGNFPGRFSGRQFSNSRSEMNVSTLELGDSALYLCASSSQETQYFGPGTRLLVL.

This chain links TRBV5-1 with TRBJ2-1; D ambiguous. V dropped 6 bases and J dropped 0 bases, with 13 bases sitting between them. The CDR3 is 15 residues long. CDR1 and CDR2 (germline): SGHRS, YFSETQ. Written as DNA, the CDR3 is TGCGCCAGCACTCTAGACTTGAACTCCTACAATGAGCAGTTCTTC. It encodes CASTLDLNSYNEQFF.

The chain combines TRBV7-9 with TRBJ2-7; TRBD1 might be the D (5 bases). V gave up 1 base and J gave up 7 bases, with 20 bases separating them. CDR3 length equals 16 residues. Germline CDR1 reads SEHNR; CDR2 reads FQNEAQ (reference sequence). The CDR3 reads CASSLVGADLGSEQYF. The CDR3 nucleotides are TGTGCCAGCAGCTTAGTTGGGGCGGATCTAGGTAGTGAGCAGTACTTC.

The CDR3 protein is CASSVEYQRETQYF. CDR3 DNA: TGTGCCAGCAGTGTCGAGTATCAACGAGAGACCCAGTACTTC. J is TRBJ2-5 and V is TRBV25-1; no firm D call. The CDR3 consists of 14 residues. From germline, CDR1 is MGHDK and CDR2 SYGVNS. V was shortened by 4 bases and J by 4 bases, with 13 bases between the two germline ends. The full variable domain, in which reference TRBV25-1 and TRBJ2-5 provide the parts outside the CDR3, is EADIYQTPRYLVIGTGKKITLECSQTMGHDKMYWYQQDPGMELHLIHYSYGVNSTEKGDLSSESTVSRIRTEHFPLTLESARPSHTSQYLCASSVEYQRETQYFGPGTRLLVL.

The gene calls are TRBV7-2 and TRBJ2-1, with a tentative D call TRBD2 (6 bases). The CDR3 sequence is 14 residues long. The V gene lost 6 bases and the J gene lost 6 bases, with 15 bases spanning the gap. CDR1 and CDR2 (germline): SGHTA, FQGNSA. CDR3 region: CASSPNGLINEQFF. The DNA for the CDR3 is TGTGCCAGCAGTCCCAACGGACTAATCAATGAGCAGTTCTTC. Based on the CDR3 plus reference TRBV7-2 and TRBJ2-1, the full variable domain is GAGVSQSPSNKVTEKGKDVELRCDPISGHTALYWYRQSLGQGLEFLIYFQGNSAPDKSGLPSDRFSAERTGGSVSTLTIQRTQQEDSAVYLCASSPNGLINEQFFGPGTRLTVL.

CDR3 region: CASSMGGGQGADEAFF. The CDR3, as DNA: TGTGCCAGTAGTATGGGAGGAGGACAGGGGGCTGATGAAGCTTTCTTT. The chain carries TRBV19 and TRBJ1-1; 11 nucleotides line up with TRBD1. Germline V gene sequence: CDR1 LNHDA, CDR2 SQIVND (reference sequence). The V segment lost 3 bases and the J segment 7 bases; nucleotides outside the gene matches: 10. The CDR3 runs 16 residues.

The CDR3 spells CASSLSRTGRGYGYTF. The DNA for the CDR3 is TGTGCCAGCAGTTTGAGTCGAACAGGGAGAGGCTATGGCTACACCTTC. The gene calls are TRBV28 and TRBJ1-2; a possible D gene is TRBD1 (6 bases). The CDR3 is made up of 16 amino acids. V lost 3 bases and J lost 4, with 18 bases in between. Germline V gene lookup returns CDR1 MDHEN and CDR2 SYDVKM.

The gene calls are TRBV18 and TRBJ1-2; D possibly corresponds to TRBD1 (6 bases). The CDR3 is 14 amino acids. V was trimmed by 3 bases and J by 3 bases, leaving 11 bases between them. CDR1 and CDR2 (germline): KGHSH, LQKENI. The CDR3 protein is CASSPRTAYYGYTF. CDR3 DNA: TGTGCCAGCTCACCGCGGACAGCCTACTATGGCTACACCTTC.

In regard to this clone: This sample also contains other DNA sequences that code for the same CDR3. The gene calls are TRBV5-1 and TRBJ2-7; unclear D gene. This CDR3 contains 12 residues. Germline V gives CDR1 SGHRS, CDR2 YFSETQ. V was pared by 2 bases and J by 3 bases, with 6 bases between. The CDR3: CASSLSSYEQYF. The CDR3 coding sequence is TGCGCCAGCAGCTTAAGTAGCTACGAGCAGTACTTC. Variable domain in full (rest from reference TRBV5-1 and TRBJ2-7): KAGVTQTPRYLIKTRGQQVTLSCSPISGHRSVSWYQQTPGQGLQFLFEYFSETQRNKGNFPGRFSGRQFSNSRSEMNVSTLELGDSALYLCASSLSSYEQYFGPGTRLTVT.

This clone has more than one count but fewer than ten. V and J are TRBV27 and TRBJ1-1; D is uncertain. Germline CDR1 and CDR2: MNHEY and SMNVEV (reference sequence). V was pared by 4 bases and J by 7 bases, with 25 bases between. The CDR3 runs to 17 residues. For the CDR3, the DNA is TGTGCCAGCAGTTCCATCTCAGGAGCTCAGTATCTCAATGAAGCTTTCTTT. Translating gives CASSSISGAQYLNEAFF.

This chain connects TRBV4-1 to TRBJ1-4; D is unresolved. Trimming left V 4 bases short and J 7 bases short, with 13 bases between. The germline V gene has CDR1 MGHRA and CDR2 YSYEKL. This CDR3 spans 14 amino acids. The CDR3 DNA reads TGCGCCAGCAGCCTTGGGCCGGGGTCTGAAAAACTGTTTTTT. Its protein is CASSLGPGSEKLFF.

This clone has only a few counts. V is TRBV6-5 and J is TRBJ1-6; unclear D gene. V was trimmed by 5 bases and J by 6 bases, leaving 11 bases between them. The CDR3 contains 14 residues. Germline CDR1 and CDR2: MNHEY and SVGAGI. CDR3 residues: CASSRPTPNSPLHF. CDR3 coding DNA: TGTGCCAGCAGTCGCCCGACACCTAATTCACCCCTCCACTTT.

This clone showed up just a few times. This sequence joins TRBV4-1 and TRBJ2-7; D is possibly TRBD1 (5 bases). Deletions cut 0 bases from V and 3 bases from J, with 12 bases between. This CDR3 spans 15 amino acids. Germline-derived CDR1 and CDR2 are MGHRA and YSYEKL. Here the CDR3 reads CASSQEGWQGYEQYF. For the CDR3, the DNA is TGCGCCAGCAGCCAAGAGGGTTGGCAGGGCTACGAGCAGTACTTC.

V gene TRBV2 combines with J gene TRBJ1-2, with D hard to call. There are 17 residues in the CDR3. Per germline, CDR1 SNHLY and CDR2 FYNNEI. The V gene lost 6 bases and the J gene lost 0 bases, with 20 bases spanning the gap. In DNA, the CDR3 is TGTGCCAGCAGGGAGGAGGGAGGATCCAAAGCTAACTATGGCTACACCTTC. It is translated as CASREEGGSKANYGYTF.

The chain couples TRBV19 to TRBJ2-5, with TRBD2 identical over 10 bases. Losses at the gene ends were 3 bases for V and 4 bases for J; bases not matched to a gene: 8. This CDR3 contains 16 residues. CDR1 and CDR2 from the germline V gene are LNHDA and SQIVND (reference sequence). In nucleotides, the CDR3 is TGTGCCAGTAGTATCTCGGGACTAGCGACGGGAGAGACCCAGTACTTC. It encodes CASSISGLATGETQYF.

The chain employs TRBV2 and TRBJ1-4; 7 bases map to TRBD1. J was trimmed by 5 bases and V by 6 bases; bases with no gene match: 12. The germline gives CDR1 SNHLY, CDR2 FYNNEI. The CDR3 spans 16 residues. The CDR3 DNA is TGTGCCAGCAGCTTCCCCCGGGGCAGGGGGAATGAAAAACTGTTTTTT. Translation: CASSFPRGRGNEKLFF.

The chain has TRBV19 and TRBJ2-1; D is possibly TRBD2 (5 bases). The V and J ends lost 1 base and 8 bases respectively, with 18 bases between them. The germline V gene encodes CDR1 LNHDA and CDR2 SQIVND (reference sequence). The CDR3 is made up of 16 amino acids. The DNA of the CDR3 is TGTGCCAGTAGTATAGTGAGGGTGGGTGGTTACGATGAGCAGTTCTTC. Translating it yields CASSIVRVGGYDEQFF.

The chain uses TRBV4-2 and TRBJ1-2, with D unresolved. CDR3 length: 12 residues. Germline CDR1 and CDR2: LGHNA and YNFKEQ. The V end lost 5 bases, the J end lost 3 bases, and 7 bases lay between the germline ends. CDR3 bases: TGTGCCAGCAGCTTGGAGTACTATGGCTACACCTTC. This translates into CASSLEYYGYTF.

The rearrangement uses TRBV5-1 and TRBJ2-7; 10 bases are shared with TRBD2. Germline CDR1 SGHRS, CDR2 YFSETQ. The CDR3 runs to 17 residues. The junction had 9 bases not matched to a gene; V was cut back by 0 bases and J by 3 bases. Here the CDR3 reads CASSLAERLAGHYEQYF. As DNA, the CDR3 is TGCGCCAGCAGCTTGGCCGAGAGACTAGCGGGCCACTACGAGCAGTACTTC.

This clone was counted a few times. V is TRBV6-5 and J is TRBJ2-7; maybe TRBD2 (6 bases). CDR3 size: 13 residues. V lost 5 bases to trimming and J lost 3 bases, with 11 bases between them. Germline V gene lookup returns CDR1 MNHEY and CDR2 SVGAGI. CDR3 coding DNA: TGTGCCAGCAGTCCTAGCGCAAACTACGAGCAGTACTTC. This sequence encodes CASSPSANYEQYF.

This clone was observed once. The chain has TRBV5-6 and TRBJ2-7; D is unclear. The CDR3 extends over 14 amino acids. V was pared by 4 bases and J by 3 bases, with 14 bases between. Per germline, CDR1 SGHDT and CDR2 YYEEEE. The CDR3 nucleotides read TGTGCCAGCAGCAGCATACAGACCTACTACGAGCAGTACTTC. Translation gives CASSSIQTYYEQYF.

In DNA, the CDR3 is TGTGCCAGCAGCCAAGGGGAGGGGCGGATTTACAATGAGCAGTTCTTC. It specifies CASSQGEGRIYNEQFF. The V call is TRBV4-2, the J call TRBJ2-1, with 7 bases aligning to TRBD2. CDR3 size: 16 residues. CDR1 LGHNA and CDR2 YNFKEQ come from the germline V gene. The trim removed 1 base at V and 4 bases at J, leaving 7 bases unmatched.

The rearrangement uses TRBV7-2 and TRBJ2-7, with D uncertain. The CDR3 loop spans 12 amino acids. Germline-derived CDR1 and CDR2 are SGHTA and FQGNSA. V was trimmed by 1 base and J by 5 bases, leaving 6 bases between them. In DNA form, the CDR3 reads TGTGCCAGCAGCTTAGGGGTGAACGAGCAGTACTTC. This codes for CASSLGVNEQYF.